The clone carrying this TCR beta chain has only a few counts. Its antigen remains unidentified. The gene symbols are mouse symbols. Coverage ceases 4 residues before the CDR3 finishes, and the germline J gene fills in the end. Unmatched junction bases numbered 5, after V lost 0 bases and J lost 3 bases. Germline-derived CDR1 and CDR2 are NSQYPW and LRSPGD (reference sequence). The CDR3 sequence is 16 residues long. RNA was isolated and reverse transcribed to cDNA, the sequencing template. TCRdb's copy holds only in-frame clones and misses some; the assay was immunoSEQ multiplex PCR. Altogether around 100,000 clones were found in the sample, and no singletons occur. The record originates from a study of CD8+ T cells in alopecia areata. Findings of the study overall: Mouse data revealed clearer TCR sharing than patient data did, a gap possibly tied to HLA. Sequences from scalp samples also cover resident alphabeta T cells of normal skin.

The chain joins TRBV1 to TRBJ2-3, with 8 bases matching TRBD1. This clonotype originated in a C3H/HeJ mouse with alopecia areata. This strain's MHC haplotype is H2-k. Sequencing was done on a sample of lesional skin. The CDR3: CTCSADWRQGAETLYF. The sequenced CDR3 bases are TGCACCTGCAGTGCAGATTGGAGACAGGGGGCAGAA.